A single sample is the source of the 18 T cell receptor beta chains below, sequenced in a study of T cell responses to AZD1222 COVID-19 vaccine. The method was immunoSEQ multiplex PCR; TCRdb's version includes in-frame clones alone and lacks a portion of them. This sample yields 150,000 to 200,000 clones, of which approximately 94% are seen a single time; roughly 5.5% belongs to the top ten. The material was peripheral blood, obtained 28 days after the second AZD1222 dose. These receptors came from an adult who received the AZD1222 COVID-19 vaccine.

This chain joins TRBV12-3 or TRBV12-4 and TRBJ1-1; D not certain. The germline V and J ends were trimmed by 7 bases and 0 bases, with 9 bases remaining between them. The CDR3 runs to 13 residues. CDR3 DNA sequence: TGTGCCAGCACCATGGGATTGAACACTGAAGCTTTCTTT. As protein: CASTMGLNTEAFF.

The chain uses TRBV19 and TRBJ2-2; TRBD1 aligns across 7 bases. The CDR3 covers 13 residues. Germline V CDR1 and CDR2: LNHDA, SQIVND (reference sequence). The junction had 3 bases not matched to a gene; V was cut back by 4 bases and J by 7 bases. The CDR3 DNA reads as TGTGCCAGTAGTACGACAGGGAACGGGGAGCTGTTTTTT. Amino acid sequence: CASSTTGNGELFF.

The genes are TRBV6-5 and TRBJ1-2; 8 nucleotides line up with TRBD1. The CDR3 runs to 13 residues. Germline loops: CDR1 MNHEY, CDR2 SVGAGI. V was clipped by 5 bases and J by 4 bases; unmatched bases: 3. The DNA of the CDR3 is TGTGCCAGCAGTACAGGGGGGGCCTATGGCTACACCTTC. This translates into CASSTGGAYGYTF.

Turning to this clone: Different DNA sequences within this sample yield the same CDR3. The gene calls are TRBV2 and TRBJ2-1; 7 bases agree with TRBD1. Unmatched junction bases numbered 6, after V lost 6 bases and J lost 7 bases. The germline gives CDR1 SNHLY, CDR2 FYNNEI. This CDR3 region has 13 residues. This CDR3 is CASSETGFNEQFF. The CDR3 DNA sequence: TGTGCCAGCAGCGAGACAGGGTTTAATGAGCAGTTCTTC.

CDR3 bases: TGTGCCAGCAGCGGACAGTCACATACGCAGTATTTT. This translates into CASSGQSHTQYF. This chain uses TRBV2 with TRBJ2-3, with a tentative D call TRBD1 (6 bases). Germline CDR1 SNHLY, CDR2 FYNNEI. The CDR3 loop spans 12 amino acids. Trimming removed 6 bases at V and 7 bases at J, with 11 bases between.

The chain has TRBV18 and TRBJ1-5; 7 bases align to TRBD1. CDR3 size: 14 residues. The germline CDR1 and CDR2 sequences are KGHSH and LQKENI. V trimming: 6 bases; J trimming: 1 base; junction bases outside the gene matches: 3. The CDR3 region is CASSEQGSNQPQHF. The CDR3 DNA sequence: TGTGCCAGCTCCGAACAGGGGAGCAATCAGCCCCAGCATTTT.

The V gene is TRBV12-3 or TRBV12-4, the J gene TRBJ2-2; 8 bases fit TRBD2. The V gene end was trimmed by 6 bases and the J gene end by 6 bases; junction bases not matched to a gene: 3. The CDR3 has 13 residues. CDR3 amino acids: CASSPAGAGELFF. CDR3 DNA: TGTGCCAGCAGCCCAGCGGGAGCCGGGGAGCTGTTTTTT.

The rearrangement joins TRBV7-9 to TRBJ1-2; D may be TRBD1 (6 bases). CDR3 length equals 12 residues. Trimming shortened V by 7 bases and J by 7 bases, and 13 bases separated the two germline ends. The V gene's germline CDR1 is SEHNR and CDR2 FQNEAQ (reference sequence). CDR3 in amino acids: CASNGGRSGYTF. The CDR3 DNA reads TGTGCCAGCAATGGGGGGCGCAGTGGCTACACCTTC. Full variable domain (missing parts from reference TRBV7-9 and TRBJ1-2): DTGVSQNPRHKITKRGQNVTFRCDPISEHNRLYWYRQTLGQGPEFLTYFQNEAQLEKSRLLSDRFSAERPKGSFSTLEIQRTEQGDSAMYLCASNGGRSGYTFGSGTRLTVV.

This sequence joins TRBV9 and TRBJ1-2, with TRBD1 identical over 7 bases. Trimming removed 0 bases from V and 4 bases from J; junction bases left unmatched: 6. Germline V gene lookup returns CDR1 SGDLS and CDR2 YYNGEE. The CDR3 runs to 15 residues. The chain's CDR3 is CASSVVGTAAYGYTF. The CDR3, as DNA: TGTGCCAGCAGCGTAGTAGGGACAGCCGCCTATGGCTACACCTTC.

The chain is built from TRBV18 and TRBJ1-1; 11 nucleotides align to TRBD1. This CDR3 region has 15 residues. The germline V gene has CDR1 KGHSH and CDR2 LQKENI. Trimming cost V 3 bases and J 4 bases; bases outside gene matches: 4. CDR3 sequence reads: CASSPGTGGSTEAFF. DNA of the CDR3: TGTGCCAGCTCACCGGGGACAGGGGGTAGCACTGAAGCTTTCTTT. The whole variable domain, filled in from reference TRBV18 and TRBJ1-1, reads NAGVMQNPRHLVRRRGQEARLRCSPMKGHSHVYWYRQLPEEGLKFMVYLQKENIIDESGMPKERFSAEFPKEGPSILRIQQVVRGDSAAYFCASSPGTGGSTEAFFGQGTRLTVV.

The chain uses TRBV5-6 and TRBJ2-7, with D possibly matching TRBD2 (5 bases). V lost 0 bases, J lost 0 bases, and 19 bases lay in between. CDR1 SGHDT and CDR2 YYEEEE come from the germline V gene. The CDR3 covers 18 residues. The DNA for the CDR3 is TGTGCCAGCAGCTTGGCTTTTCCCAGAGCGGAGGCCTCCTACGAGCAGTACTTC. Protein product: CASSLAFPRAEASYEQYF.

The chain couples TRBV3-1 (or the pseudogene TRBV3-2) to TRBJ1-5, with D perhaps TRBD1 (5 bases). The V end was cut by 1 base, the J end by 7 bases, with 20 bases between. This CDR3 contains 17 residues. CDR1 is LGHDT and CDR2 is YNNKEL in the germline V gene (reference sequence). Written as DNA, the CDR3 is TGTGCCAGCAGCCAAGGAAGAGGGGAGGCAGGGAGGCAGCCCCAGCATTTT. It encodes CASSQGRGEAGRQPQHF.

The chain recombines TRBV11-2 with TRBJ2-1; D is possibly TRBD1 (6 bases). Germline CDR1 SGHAT, CDR2 FQNNGV. The CDR3 contains 17 residues. The V end was cut by 4 bases, the J end by 7 bases, with 23 bases between. The CDR3 spells CASSSIQGAMYGNEQFF. The CDR3 DNA reads TGTGCCAGCAGCTCGATACAGGGAGCAATGTATGGGAATGAGCAGTTCTTC.

V gene TRBV19 combines with J gene TRBJ2-7; the match to TRBD2 covers 9 bases. Looked up from germline, CDR1 is LNHDA and CDR2 is SQIVND (reference sequence). The J segment lost 6 bases and the V segment lost 5 bases, leaving 8 bases of the junction unmatched. This CDR3 is 14 amino acids long. CDR3 nucleotide sequence: TGTGCCAGTAGTGTGACTAGCGGTCCCCTCGAGCAGTACTTC. Translation gives CASSVTSGPLEQYF. The complete variable domain, with remaining parts taken from reference TRBV19 and TRBJ2-7, reads DGGITQSPKYLFRKEGQNVTLSCEQNLNHDAMYWYRQDPGQGLRLIYYSQIVNDFQKGDIAEGYSVSREKKESFPLTVTSAQKNPTAFYLCASSVTSGPLEQYFGPGTRLTVT.

This chain joins TRBV27 and TRBJ2-1, with a possible D match to TRBD2 (7 bases). Germline values: CDR1 MNHEY, CDR2 SMNVEV (reference sequence). V was pared by 5 bases and J by 0 bases, with 17 bases between. The CDR3 sequence is 17 residues long. CDR3 amino acids: CASSTRGAPSSYNEQFF. The DNA for the CDR3 is TGTGCCAGCAGTACCCGGGGGGCGCCCAGCTCCTACAATGAGCAGTTCTTC.

The CDR3, as DNA: TGTGCCAGCAGCCAGGACAGGGTGAGCCCCTACGAGCAGTACTTC. Protein: CASSQDRVSPYEQYF. The rearrangement uses TRBV4-2 and TRBJ2-7, with TRBD1 identical over 8 bases. Germline CDR1 is LGHNA and CDR2 is YNFKEQ. This CDR3 has 15 residues. With V trimmed by 3 bases and J by 2 bases, 6 bases remained unmatched.

Here the CDR3 reads CSVELDSSGNTIYF. The CDR3 DNA follows: TGCAGCGTTGAACTGGACAGCTCTGGAAACACCATATATTTT. The gene calls are TRBV29-1 and TRBJ1-3, with D perhaps TRBD1 (6 bases). Germline loops: CDR1 SQVTM, CDR2 ANQGSEA. The CDR3 is 14 amino acids. With 2 bases removed from V and 0 bases from J, the gap between germline ends came to 8 bases. The whole variable domain, remainder taken from reference TRBV29-1 and TRBJ1-3, is SAVISQKPSRDICQRGTSLTIQCQVDSQVTMMFWYRQQPGQSLTLIATANQGSEATYESGFVIDKFPISRPNLTFSTLTVSNMSPEDSSIYLCSVELDSSGNTIYFGEGSWLTVV.

This clone was picked up one time. The sample contains more than one DNA sequence encoding this CDR3. The chain has TRBV28 and TRBJ1-1; the D is unclear. Germline CDR1 MDHEN, CDR2 SYDVKM. This CDR3 contains 12 residues. V was shortened by 1 base and J by 4 bases, with 4 bases between the two germline ends. CDR3 in amino acids: CASSLFGTEAFF. CDR3 in DNA: TGTGCCAGCAGTTTATTCGGCACTGAAGCTTTCTTT.